The T cell receptor (beta chain) described here comes from a study of blood T cell repertoires in COVID-19. The overall study: Sources were T cells, B-cell-depleted T cells, or PBMCs; the material itself was cDNA or gDNA.

Participants were aged about 18 to 89 years, lived in 24 US areas, and enrolled virtually. Clinical history as reported by participants underpinned cohort assignment. V was pared by 6 bases and J by 10 bases, with 4 bases of the junction left unmatched. The CDR3 consists of 12 residues. Per the original data handling: Nucleated cell number was recorded as an estimate derived from reference gene primer amplification. Generated by immunoSEQ multiplex PCR, the TCRdb table keeps only in-frame clones and is missing some. Clone size and the V and J calls come from that table; the DNA yielded D and trimming. Among some 210,000 clones listed, 75% to 85% were seen once. Only a few counts were recorded for this clone.

V is TRBV12-3 or TRBV12-4 and J is TRBJ2-3; 10 nucleotides align to TRBD2. This TCR was sampled from a middle-aged man who had recovered from COVID-19. The specimen sequenced was PBMCs or T cells enriched from blood (not recorded which). CDR3 sequence: CASSDGLAAQYF. The CDR3 coding sequence is TGTGCCAGCAGCGACGGACTAGCGGCGCAGTATTTT.